These T cell receptor beta chains were read from a single sample in a study of blood T cell repertoires in COVID-19. Sequencing used immunoSEQ multiplex PCR; TCRdb keeps in-frame clones, though not all of them. This sample has some 490,000 clones, with approximately 85% found just once. The sample consisted of peripheral blood. The receptors derive from a human donor in a cohort sampled during active COVID-19. Both conserved end residues are part of each CDR3. Each record gives: D gene, J gene, V gene, clone size, CDR3 protein, CDR3 DNA. The D gene is left open where the match is weak. Clone size appears in some rows only: once, few, many, or a class for an expanded clone.

d_gene: TRBD1; j_gene: TRBJ1-4; v_gene: TRBV7-9; abundance: .; CDR3aa: CASSHDRGKEKLFF; CDR3nt: TGTGCCAGCAGCCATGACAGGGGTAAAGAAAAACTGTTTTTT
d_gene: TRBD1; j_gene: TRBJ2-4; v_gene: TRBV19; abundance: .; CDR3aa: CASSPLTDRAISKNIQYF; CDR3nt: TGTGCCAGTAGTCCCCTTACGGACAGGGCTATTTCCAAAAACATTCAGTACTTC
d_gene: TRBD1; j_gene: TRBJ2-7; v_gene: TRBV19; abundance: .; CDR3aa: CASSPRVGGEEQYF; CDR3nt: TGTGCCAGTAGTCCTCGGGTAGGGGGCGAGGAGCAGTACTTC
d_gene: TRBD1; j_gene: TRBJ2-5; v_gene: TRBV10-3; abundance: few; CDR3aa: CAIGQGGETQYF; CDR3nt: TGTGCCATTGGACAGGGCGGAGAGACCCAGTACTTC
d_gene: .; j_gene: TRBJ2-7; v_gene: TRBV5-1; abundance: .; CDR3aa: CATKEGTGDEQYF; CDR3nt: TGCGCCACCAAGGAGGGGACCGGCGACGAGCAGTACTTC
d_gene: .; j_gene: TRBJ1-2; v_gene: TRBV24-1; abundance: .; CDR3aa: CATSVQTGSGYTF; CDR3nt: TGTGCCACCAGTGTCCAGACAGGAAGCGGCTACACCTTC
d_gene: .; j_gene: TRBJ1-1; v_gene: TRBV7-3; abundance: few; CDR3aa: CASSSLRGTEAFF; CDR3nt: TGTGCCAGCAGCAGCCTTCGGGGCACTGAAGCTTTCTTT
d_gene: .; j_gene: TRBJ1-2; v_gene: TRBV5-1; abundance: .; CDR3aa: CASSFSQGYYGYTF; CDR3nt: TGCGCCAGCAGCTTTTCCCAGGGGTACTATGGCTACACCTTC
d_gene: .; j_gene: TRBJ1-2; v_gene: TRBV5-1; abundance: .; CDR3aa: CASRSAGTYGYTF; CDR3nt: TGCGCCAGCAGATCGGCGGGAACCTATGGCTACACCTTC
d_gene: .; j_gene: TRBJ1-3; v_gene: TRBV30; abundance: .; CDR3aa: CAWSVRDSGNTIYF; CDR3nt: TGTGCCTGGAGTGTACGGGACTCAGGAAACACCATATATTTT
d_gene: .; j_gene: TRBJ1-2; v_gene: TRBV5-1; abundance: .; CDR3aa: CASSLVAGTSYGYTF; CDR3nt: TGCGCCAGCAGCTTAGTTGCTGGAACTAGCTATGGCTACACCTTC
d_gene: .; j_gene: TRBJ1-2; v_gene: TRBV28; abundance: .; CDR3aa: CASSSKDLSYTF; CDR3nt: TGTGCCAGCAGTTCCAAAGATCTAAGCTACACCTTC
d_gene: .; j_gene: TRBJ2-2; v_gene: TRBV15; abundance: .; CDR3aa: CATSRDRGLNTGELFF; CDR3nt: TGTGCCACCAGCAGAGATCGGGGATTGAACACCGGGGAGCTGTTTTTT
d_gene: TRBD1; j_gene: TRBJ1-1; v_gene: TRBV9; abundance: .; CDR3aa: CASSVVGGGRAEAFF; CDR3nt: TGTGCCAGCAGCGTAGTTGGAGGGGGCCGTGCAGAAGCTTTCTTT
d_gene: TRBD1; j_gene: TRBJ2-7; v_gene: TRBV30; abundance: .; CDR3aa: CAWTDRAGEQYF; CDR3nt: TGTGCCTGGACCGACAGGGCTGGCGAGCAGTACTTC
d_gene: .; j_gene: TRBJ1-1; v_gene: TRBV19; abundance: once; CDR3aa: CASSIAARARAEAFF; CDR3nt: TGTGCCAGTAGTATAGCGGCCAGGGCAAGGGCTGAAGCTTTCTTT
d_gene: .; j_gene: TRBJ2-1; v_gene: TRBV18; abundance: .; CDR3aa: CASSPTTPDSYNEQFF; CDR3nt: TGTGCCAGCTCACCAACGACTCCGGATTCCTACAATGAGCAGTTCTTC
d_gene: .; j_gene: TRBJ2-1; v_gene: TRBV2; abundance: .; CDR3aa: CASSASPADYNEQFF; CDR3nt: TGTGCCAGCAGTGCTTCCCCCGCAGACTACAATGAGCAGTTCTTC
d_gene: .; j_gene: TRBJ1-6; v_gene: TRBV19; abundance: .; CDR3aa: CASSIQEAADSPLHF; CDR3nt: TGTGCCAGTAGTATTCAGGAGGCTGCGGATTCACCCCTCCACTTT
d_gene: TRBD2; j_gene: TRBJ2-1; v_gene: TRBV27; abundance: .; CDR3aa: CASSQSGTSGMIYNEQFF; CDR3nt: TGTGCCAGCAGCCAATCCGGGACTAGCGGTATGATATACAATGAGCAGTTCTTC
d_gene: TRBD2; j_gene: TRBJ2-1; v_gene: TRBV10-3; abundance: .; CDR3aa: CAISPAGLAGGNEQFF; CDR3nt: TGTGCCATCAGCCCCGCCGGACTAGCGGGAGGGAATGAGCAGTTCTTC
d_gene: TRBD1; j_gene: TRBJ2-1; v_gene: TRBV2; abundance: .; CDR3aa: CASSLGGQGLNEQFF; CDR3nt: TGTGCCAGCAGTTTAGGAGGACAGGGGTTGAATGAGCAGTTCTTC
d_gene: .; j_gene: TRBJ1-1; v_gene: TRBV5-1; abundance: .; CDR3aa: CASSLGQINTEAFF; CDR3nt: TGCGCCAGCAGCTTGGGGCAGATCAACACTGAAGCTTTCTTT
d_gene: TRBD2; j_gene: TRBJ2-7; v_gene: TRBV25-1; abundance: .; CDR3aa: CASSAKIGLSGTHEQYF; CDR3nt: TGTGCCAGCAGTGCTAAGATAGGACTAAGCGGGACCCACGAGCAGTACTTC
d_gene: TRBD1; j_gene: TRBJ2-7; v_gene: TRBV7-2; abundance: few; CDR3aa: CASSQAGTGPYEQYF; CDR3nt: TGTGCCAGCAGCCAAGCCGGGACAGGGCCCTACGAGCAGTACTTC
d_gene: .; j_gene: TRBJ1-6; v_gene: TRBV9; abundance: .; CDR3aa: CASSQIPGGDSPLHF; CDR3nt: TGTGCCAGCAGTCAAATTCCGGGAGGCGATTCACCCCTCCACTTT
d_gene: .; j_gene: TRBJ2-3; v_gene: TRBV5-1; abundance: .; CDR3aa: CASRGTPTNTDTQYF; CDR3nt: TGCGCCAGCAGGGGGACTCCAACGAACACAGATACGCAGTATTTT
d_gene: .; j_gene: TRBJ1-2; v_gene: TRBV6-2/TRBV6-3; abundance: .; CDR3aa: CASSYSGKGYTF; CDR3nt: TGTGCCAGCAGTTACTCCGGGAAAGGCTACACCTTC
d_gene: TRBD2; j_gene: TRBJ2-2; v_gene: TRBV25-1; abundance: .; CDR3aa: CASSESWLAGLNTGELFF; CDR3nt: TGTGCCAGCAGTGAATCTTGGCTAGCGGGGCTCAACACCGGGGAGCTGTTTTTT
d_gene: TRBD1; j_gene: TRBJ2-3; v_gene: TRBV9; abundance: .; CDR3aa: CASSEGAGTGADTQYF; CDR3nt: TGTGCCAGCAGCGAGGGGGCGGGGACAGGGGCAGATACGCAGTATTTT
d_gene: .; j_gene: TRBJ1-4; v_gene: TRBV14; abundance: .; CDR3aa: CASSFTGKSEKLFF; CDR3nt: TGTGCCAGCAGCTTCACAGGGAAGTCTGAAAAACTGTTTTTT
d_gene: TRBD1; j_gene: TRBJ1-6; v_gene: TRBV25-1; abundance: few; CDR3aa: CASSEEDREVSPLHF; CDR3nt: TGTGCCAGCAGTGAAGAAGACAGGGAGGTTTCACCCCTCCACTTT
d_gene: TRBD1; j_gene: TRBJ1-1; v_gene: TRBV30; abundance: .; CDR3aa: CAWSGGTGSAEAFF; CDR3nt: TGTGCCTGGAGTGGAGGGACAGGGTCGGCTGAAGCTTTCTTT
d_gene: .; j_gene: TRBJ2-2; v_gene: TRBV7-2; abundance: .; CDR3aa: CASSPQGPTGELFF; CDR3nt: TGTGCCAGCAGCCCCCAGGGTCCCACCGGGGAGCTGTTTTTT
d_gene: TRBD1; j_gene: TRBJ2-3; v_gene: TRBV7-3; abundance: once; CDR3aa: CASSKQGAWTDTQYF; CDR3nt: TGTGCCAGCAGCAAGCAGGGGGCATGGACAGATACGCAGTATTTT
d_gene: .; j_gene: TRBJ1-4; v_gene: TRBV27; abundance: .; CDR3aa: CASEGEGGHLSEKLFF; CDR3nt: TGTGCCAGCGAAGGGGAAGGGGGACATCTGTCTGAAAAACTGTTTTTT
d_gene: .; j_gene: TRBJ1-2; v_gene: TRBV6-2/TRBV6-3; abundance: .; CDR3aa: CASSQDGEANYGYTF; CDR3nt: TGTGCCAGCAGTCAAGACGGGGAAGCTAACTATGGCTACACCTTC
d_gene: .; j_gene: TRBJ2-1; v_gene: TRBV19; abundance: .; CDR3aa: CASSIRRAGRRMWNEQFF; CDR3nt: TGTGCCAGTAGTATAAGGAGAGCCGGGAGACGTATGTGGAATGAGCAGTTCTTC
d_gene: .; j_gene: TRBJ2-7; v_gene: TRBV7-2; abundance: few; CDR3aa: CASSGSLYEQYF; CDR3nt: TGTGCCAGCTCCGGGAGTCTCTACGAGCAGTACTTC
d_gene: .; j_gene: TRBJ1-5; v_gene: TRBV2; abundance: .; CDR3aa: CASSVQGPLGNQPQHF; CDR3nt: TGTGCCAGCAGTGTACAGGGTCCTCTGGGAAATCAGCCCCAGCATTTT
d_gene: .; j_gene: TRBJ1-4; v_gene: TRBV5-6; abundance: .; CDR3aa: CASSLGGQRKKLFF; CDR3nt: TGTGCCAGCAGCTTGGGAGGGCAGAGGAAAAAACTGTTTTTT
d_gene: .; j_gene: TRBJ2-7; v_gene: TRBV7-2; abundance: .; CDR3aa: CASSVVPESYEQYF; CDR3nt: TGTGCCAGCAGCGTAGTCCCCGAGTCTTACGAGCAGTACTTC
d_gene: TRBD1; j_gene: TRBJ2-2; v_gene: TRBV5-1; abundance: .; CDR3aa: CASSAGQGVAGELFF; CDR3nt: TGCGCCAGCAGCGCGGGACAGGGAGTAGCCGGGGAGCTGTTTTTT
d_gene: TRBD1; j_gene: TRBJ2-3; v_gene: TRBV29-1; abundance: .; CDR3aa: CSVVTGDGTDTQYF; CDR3nt: TGCAGCGTGGTGACAGGGGACGGCACAGATACGCAGTATTTT
d_gene: .; j_gene: TRBJ1-6; v_gene: TRBV18; abundance: .; CDR3aa: CASSPTQALGSPLHF; CDR3nt: TGTGCCAGCTCACCGACACAAGCTTTAGGTTCACCCCTCCACTTT
d_gene: .; j_gene: TRBJ1-1; v_gene: TRBV28; abundance: .; CDR3aa: CASRLGGGADTEAFF; CDR3nt: TGTGCCAGCAGACTAGGGGGGGGCGCAGATACTGAAGCTTTCTTT
d_gene: TRBD2; j_gene: TRBJ2-7; v_gene: TRBV28; abundance: .; CDR3aa: CASTPLAGGPYEQYF; CDR3nt: TGTGCCAGCACCCCACTAGCGGGAGGTCCTTACGAGCAGTACTTC
d_gene: TRBD2; j_gene: TRBJ2-1; v_gene: TRBV5-1; abundance: .; CDR3aa: CASRKGLDLGDEQFF; CDR3nt: TGCGCCAGCAGAAAGGGACTAGACTTAGGCGATGAGCAGTTCTTC
d_gene: .; j_gene: TRBJ1-4; v_gene: TRBV6-5; abundance: .; CDR3aa: CASSYQESTNEKLFF; CDR3nt: TGTGCCAGCAGTTACCAAGAGTCAACTAATGAAAAACTGTTTTTT
d_gene: TRBD1; j_gene: TRBJ1-2; v_gene: TRBV2; abundance: .; CDR3aa: CASSRQGANEGNGYTF; CDR3nt: TGTGCCAGCAGTCGGCAGGGGGCAAATGAAGGTAATGGCTACACCTTC
d_gene: TRBD2; j_gene: TRBJ2-1; v_gene: TRBV11-1; abundance: .; CDR3aa: CASSLALAGGPGEQFF; CDR3nt: TGTGCCAGCAGCTTAGCACTAGCGGGAGGGCCGGGTGAGCAGTTCTTC
d_gene: .; j_gene: TRBJ2-7; v_gene: TRBV30; abundance: once; CDR3aa: CAWNLGAEQYF; CDR3nt: TGTGCCTGGAACTTGGGGGCCGAGCAGTACTTC
d_gene: .; j_gene: TRBJ2-3; v_gene: TRBV19; abundance: .; CDR3aa: CASSIAPVGATDTQYF; CDR3nt: TGTGCCAGTAGTATCGCCCCGGTTGGGGCCACAGATACGCAGTATTTT
d_gene: .; j_gene: TRBJ1-1; v_gene: TRBV19; abundance: .; CDR3aa: CASSPPGVGTEAFF; CDR3nt: TGTGCCAGTAGTCCCCCGGGGGTCGGGACTGAAGCTTTCTTT
d_gene: TRBD2; j_gene: TRBJ2-1; v_gene: TRBV2; abundance: once; CDR3aa: CASSVLAGDRGEQFF; CDR3nt: TGTGCCAGCAGCGTTCTAGCGGGAGATCGCGGTGAGCAGTTCTTC
d_gene: TRBD1; j_gene: TRBJ1-1; v_gene: TRBV6-5; abundance: .; CDR3aa: CASGQGYTEAFF; CDR3nt: TGTGCCTCTGGACAGGGGTACACTGAAGCTTTCTTT
d_gene: TRBD1; j_gene: TRBJ2-1; v_gene: TRBV7-9; abundance: .; CDR3aa: CASSFGTGRPNEQFF; CDR3nt: TGTGCCAGCAGTTTCGGGACAGGGAGACCCAATGAGCAGTTCTTC
d_gene: .; j_gene: TRBJ2-3; v_gene: TRBV7-3; abundance: once; CDR3aa: CASSPGPGTLGDTQYF; CDR3nt: TGTGCCAGCAGCCCAGGACCCGGGACTCTGGGAGATACGCAGTATTTT
d_gene: .; j_gene: TRBJ1-1; v_gene: TRBV7-2; abundance: .; CDR3aa: CASSLQGRGLTEAFF; CDR3nt: TGTGCCAGCAGCTTACAGGGTAGGGGTCTCACTGAAGCTTTCTTT
d_gene: .; j_gene: TRBJ1-4; v_gene: TRBV11-2; abundance: .; CDR3aa: CASSSTGLNEKLFF; CDR3nt: TGTGCCAGCAGCAGTACAGGGTTGAATGAAAAACTGTTTTTT